This T cell receptor beta chain was documented in a study of T cell responses to AZD1222 COVID-19 vaccine (TCRdb year 2021). About the study as a whole: AZD1222 recipients given second doses at about 4 weeks or at about 12 weeks were pooled, since spike-specific TCR depth and breadth were not found to differ between the two schedules. Trial participants were enrolled by age into 18-55, 56-69 and 70-plus year subgroups, with approximately 150, 30 and 60 TCR-sequenced participants respectively. TCR sequencing was performed for over 230 trial participants, of whom roughly 200 were given two doses of AZD1222 and around 25 were given two doses of MenACWY control vaccine. Study-wide conclusions, independent of this receptor: Reportedly, close to half of the unique spike-specific TCRs recognized epitopes lying outside the regions that are mutated in the B.1.351 and B.1.1.7 variants. Participants were mostly white British and included more females than males, and it was suggested by the authors that clonal diversity may have been underestimated. Because no day 14 peak-response samples were available, repertoires were characterized only after the peak T cell response. Conclusions about previously exposed vaccinees are limited, since just a handful of AZD1222 recipients were seropositive for SARS-CoV-2 at baseline. The 56-69-year group was small, and its depth increase did not reach significance, likely because of low power. CD4 TCRs associated with the vaccine covered the entire spike protein, and the dominant responses were in regions 160-218 and 743-854. After two AZD1222 doses, both the breadth and the depth of spike-specific TCRs were significantly higher than at day 0 and than in MenACWY recipients.

Notes on this clone: Its cognate antigen has yet to be identified. Base qualities are not at hand, and no much larger clone is one base apart.

The time point label of this sample denotes: baseline before first vaccination. Samples from vaccinated people were obtained from the UK trials COV001 and COV002, which included a single-blind randomized controlled phase 2/3 trial of AZD1222 (ChAdOx1 nCoV-19) in healthy adults. For TCRbeta chain sequencing, PBMC samples from trial participants were taken at day 0 and at day 28 after the second dose. The CDR3 regions of human TCRbeta chains were subjected to immunosequencing. The authors' pipeline ran thus. TCRs in the repertoires were compared against a reference library of SARS-CoV-2-specific TCRs that had been generated with the MIRA antigen-specificity platform. Breadth was defined as the fraction of unique TCRs that were SARS-CoV-2-associated. Depth was defined as the fraction of total T cells that were SARS-CoV-2-associated. Each spike-specific TCR was assigned to its reactive spike region and to a CD4 or CD8 class using the MIRA data. Log10-transformed breadth and depth values were compared by one-way ANOVA with Sidak's multiple comparisons tests. The source is immuneACCESS, and TCRdb retained only in-frame sequences with V and J called. Part of the clones is not carried over; for the studies checked, unresolved V genes explain less than half of this, and the remainder is unexplained. The V and J calls and clone size were taken over from that table, and D and trimming were inferred from the DNA. This sample has 150,000 or so clones in its table, and 75% to 95% of those were observed once. Jointly, the top ten make up about 2% of the sample.

V is cut by 0 bases and J by 0 bases, and the space between the germline ends is 9 bases. The CDR3, from cysteine to phenylalanine, totals 15 residues. Of the read, only the CDR3 DNA is kept; its 45 bases are in frame from base 1. In the germline V gene (reference sequence), CDR1 corresponds to PRHDT and CDR2 to FYEKMQ. The specimen comprised peripheral blood, sampled on day 0 of AZD1222 vaccination. The TCR sequence derives from an adult in good health. The receptor chain draws on TRBV13 and TRBJ2-7; the D gene is perhaps TRBD2, on 7 matching bases. The DNA sequence is given as TGTGCCAGCAGCTTAGGTGGGGGGGCCTCCTACGAGCAGTACTTC. This is translated as CASSLGGGASYEQYF.